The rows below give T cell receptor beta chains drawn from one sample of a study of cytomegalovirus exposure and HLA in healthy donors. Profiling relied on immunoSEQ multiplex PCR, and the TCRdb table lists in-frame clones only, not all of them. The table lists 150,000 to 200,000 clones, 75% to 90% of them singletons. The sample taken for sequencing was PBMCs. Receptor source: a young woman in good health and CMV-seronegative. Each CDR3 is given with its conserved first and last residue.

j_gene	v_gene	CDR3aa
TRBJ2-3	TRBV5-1	CASSYSGRATDTQYF
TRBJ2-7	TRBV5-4	CASSSGQVYEQYF
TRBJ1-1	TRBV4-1	CASSQDPIETEAFF
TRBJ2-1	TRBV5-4	CASSLVGLEGNEQFF
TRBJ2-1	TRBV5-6	CASSSPYEQFF
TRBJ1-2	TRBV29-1	CSVESGANHYGYTF
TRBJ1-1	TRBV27	CASSSGGLGRDTEAFF
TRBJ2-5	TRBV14	CASSHWDREETQYF
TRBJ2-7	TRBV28	CASSPHSYEQYF
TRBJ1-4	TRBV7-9	CASSPFRGRLFF
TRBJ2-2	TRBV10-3	CAIRQGNPGELFF
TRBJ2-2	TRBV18	CASSPDLAVLNTGELFF
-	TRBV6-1	CASSVIGAYEQYF
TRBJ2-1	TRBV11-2	CASSQGPGLFFGFF
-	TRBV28	CASSSPWEAASLSYEQYF
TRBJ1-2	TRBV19	CASSITGEMGYTF
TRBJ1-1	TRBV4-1	CASSQDAIPGGAGTEAFF
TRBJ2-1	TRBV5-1	CASSSAGLYNEQFF
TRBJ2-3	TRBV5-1	CASSFPLAGLTDTQYF
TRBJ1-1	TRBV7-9	CASSLSRTGLAFF
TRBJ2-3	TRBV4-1	CASSLMSGSDTQYF
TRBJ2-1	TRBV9	CASSANNEQFF
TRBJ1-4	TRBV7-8	CASSLAQGTNEKLFF